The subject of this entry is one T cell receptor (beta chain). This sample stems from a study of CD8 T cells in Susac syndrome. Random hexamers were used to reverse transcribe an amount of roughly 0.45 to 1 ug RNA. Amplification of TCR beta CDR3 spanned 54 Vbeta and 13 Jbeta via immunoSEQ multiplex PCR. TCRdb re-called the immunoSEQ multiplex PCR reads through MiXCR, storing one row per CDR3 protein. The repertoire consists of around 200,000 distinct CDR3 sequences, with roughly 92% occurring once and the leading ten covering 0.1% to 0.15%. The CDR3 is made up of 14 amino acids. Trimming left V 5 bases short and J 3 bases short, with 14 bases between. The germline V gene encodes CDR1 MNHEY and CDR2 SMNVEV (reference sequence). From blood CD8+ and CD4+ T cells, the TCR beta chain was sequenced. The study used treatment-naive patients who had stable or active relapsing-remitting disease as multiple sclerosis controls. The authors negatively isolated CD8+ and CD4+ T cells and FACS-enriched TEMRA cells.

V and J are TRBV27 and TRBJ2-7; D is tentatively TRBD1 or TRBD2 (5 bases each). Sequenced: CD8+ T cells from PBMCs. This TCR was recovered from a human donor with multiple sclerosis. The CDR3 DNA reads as TGTGCCAGCAGTCCCTACGGGACCGGCTACGAGCAGTACTTC. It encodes CASSPYGTGYEQYF.